What follows are 23 T cell receptor beta chains derived from one specimen sequenced in a study of response to subunit inactivated influenza vaccine. A single record per CDR3 protein comes from TCRdb applying MiXCR to the RT-PCR reads. The top ten hold approximately 9.9% of the sample, which has about 570,000 distinct CDR3 sequences, 11% seen once. The sample also formed part of further work on T cells expressing NK-cell markers. This second report adds: TCR beta libraries carry UMIs added by 5'RACE template switching.

The sequenced sample was PBMCs from blood, obtained on the day of vaccination. The origin of the receptors is a man in his fifties or sixties who received an inactivated influenza vaccine.

The chain joins TRBV12-5 to TRBJ2-3, with D hard to call. V was pared by 5 bases and J by 2 bases, with 8 bases between. Germline V gene data show CDR1 as LGHNT and CDR2 as FRNRAP. The length of the CDR3 is 13 residues. The CDR3 DNA reads as TGTGCTAGTGGTACGACGCTCACAGATACGCAGTATTTT. Translation: CASGTTLTDTQYF.

This clonotype was counted between two and nine times. The chain employs TRBV6-2 or TRBV6-3 and TRBJ2-3; D tentatively fits TRBD1 or TRBD2 (5 bases each). Germline CDR1 is MNHEY and CDR2 is SVGEGT. This CDR3 has 15 amino acids. Trimming took 2 bases from V and 4 from J, leaving 13 bases between them. The CDR3 sequence: CASSYPPGSADTQYF. CDR3 nucleotides: TGTGCCAGCAGTTACCCGCCAGGGAGCGCAGATACGCAGTATTTT.

This clonotype occurred a few times. This chain joins TRBV9 and TRBJ1-6; 7 nucleotides agree with TRBD1. Per germline, CDR1 SGDLS and CDR2 YYNGEE. CDR3 length equals 15 residues. V shed 2 bases and J 7 bases; nucleotides not matched to a gene: 6. CDR3 bases: TGTGCCAGCAGCGTCCGGACAGGAGAGAATTCACCCCTCCACTTT. Its translation is CASSVRTGENSPLHF.

This sequence joins TRBV29-1 and TRBJ2-7; 9 nucleotides align to TRBD1. Per the germline V gene, CDR1 is SQVTM and CDR2 is ANQGSEA. V was pared by 4 bases and J by 4 bases, with 8 bases of the junction left unmatched. The CDR3 runs 14 residues. The CDR3 region is CSVGAGTGTYEQYF. CDR3 nucleotides: TGCAGCGTTGGGGCCGGGACAGGGACATACGAGCAGTACTTC.

The chain employs TRBV12-3 or TRBV12-4 and TRBJ2-1, with 7 bases fitting TRBD1. Trimming took 3 bases from V and 7 from J; bases not matched to a gene: 3. This CDR3 has 13 residues. The CDR3 DNA follows: TGTGCCAGCAGTTTTCAGGGGGAGAATGAGCAGTTCTTC. Translating it yields CASSFQGENEQFF.

The gene calls are TRBV4-3 and TRBJ2-3, with D perhaps matching TRBD2 (6 bases). Germline lookup yields CDR1 LGHNA and CDR2 YSLEER. V was cut by 4 bases and J by 1 base, with 15 bases left in between. The CDR3 runs to 16 residues. CDR3 DNA: TGCGCCAGCAGCCGGGACTTGGGGTTCGGCACAGATACGCAGTATTTT. This gives the protein CASSRDLGFGTDTQYF.

The chain combines TRBV3-1 with TRBJ2-2; a weak D match, TRBD2 (5 bases). There are 15 residues in the CDR3. Germline-derived CDR1 and CDR2 are LGHDT and YNNKEL (reference sequence). V was cut by 3 bases and J by 4 bases, with 12 bases left in between. The CDR3: CASSHGGTSTGELFF. CDR3 in DNA: TGTGCCAGCAGCCACGGAGGCACGTCCACCGGGGAGCTGTTTTTT.

This clonotype was counted only a few times. V and J are TRBV4-2 and TRBJ2-1; 10 positions match TRBD2. The germline gives CDR1 LGHNA, CDR2 YNFKEQ. Unmatched junction bases numbered 10, after V lost 4 bases and J lost 7 bases. The CDR3 has 16 residues. CDR3 residues: CASSRLLAGQLNEQFF. Here the CDR3 DNA reads TGTGCCAGCAGCCGGCTACTAGCGGGACAGTTAAATGAGCAGTTCTTC.

CDR3 sequence reads: CSARGSGGTDTQYF. The CDR3 DNA follows: TGCAGTGCTAGAGGTAGCGGGGGAACAGATACGCAGTATTTT. This chain connects TRBV20-1 to TRBJ2-3; TRBD2 matches 9 bases. Germline V gene data show CDR1 as DFQATT and CDR2 as SNEGSKA (reference sequence). CDR3 length: 14 residues. V shed 1 base and J 3 bases; nucleotides not matched to a gene: 2.

This clonotype has a handful of counts. CDR3 sequence reads: CSARAPVGWEQFF. CDR3 coding DNA: TGCAGTGCTAGAGCCCCGGTGGGGTGGGAGCAGTTCTTC. The V call is TRBV20-1, the J call TRBJ2-1; D remains ambiguous. Trimming removed 1 base at V and 10 bases at J, with 14 bases between. The CDR3 totals 13 residues. Germline CDR1 DFQATT, CDR2 SNEGSKA (reference sequence).

This clonotype was seen more than once but under ten times. This sequence joins TRBV5-1 and TRBJ2-5; TRBD2 matches at 13 bases. V trimming: 4 bases; J trimming: 4 bases; junction bases outside the gene matches: 10. The CDR3 is made up of 17 amino acids. CDR1 and CDR2 (germline): SGHRS, YFSETQ. The CDR3 here is CASSALAGGPLGETQYF. The CDR3 nucleotides are TGCGCCAGCAGCGCACTAGCGGGAGGGCCCCTGGGAGAGACCCAGTACTTC.

At least ten counts were recorded for this clonotype. One end of the junction varies from germline; a read error may be responsible. The V and J genes are TRBV12-3 or TRBV12-4 and TRBJ1-1; TRBD1 is a possible D gene (6 bases). The CDR3 totals 13 residues. Here the CDR3 reads CASSAGTPTESFF. The CDR3 DNA is TGTGCCAGCAGTGCCGGGACACCAACTGAATCTTTCTTT.

The chain recombines TRBV12-3 or TRBV12-4 with TRBJ2-5, with D maybe TRBD1 (6 bases). The CDR3 has 15 residues. Deletions cut 2 bases from V and 3 bases from J, with 13 bases between. For the CDR3, the DNA is TGTGCCAGCAGTTTAACAGGGTTTGGGGAAGAGACCCAGTACTTC. Its translation is CASSLTGFGEETQYF.

There are a few counts of this clonotype. The chain links TRBV4-2 to TRBJ2-2; tentative D call: TRBD1 (5 bases). CDR1 and CDR2 from the germline V gene are LGHNA and YNFKEQ. Between the trimmed V and J ends, which lost 6 bases and 0 bases, there was a span of 17 bases. The CDR3 has 17 residues. The CDR3 protein is CASRYQTDFANTGELFF. The CDR3 coding sequence is TGTGCCAGCAGGTATCAGACAGACTTCGCGAACACCGGGGAGCTGTTTTTT.

The table lists this clonotype with a few counts. The chain links TRBV18 to TRBJ1-5, with D possibly being TRBD1 (5 bases). Trimming cost V 0 bases and J 4 bases, with 7 bases left between them. The CDR3 consists of 14 residues. Per the germline V gene, CDR1 is KGHSH and CDR2 is LQKENI. In DNA form, the CDR3 reads TGTGCCAGCTCACCACCTGACAGTAATCAGCCCCAGCATTTT. Encoded protein: CASSPPDSNQPQHF.

The rearrangement joins TRBV29-1 to TRBJ2-7; no firm D call. V was clipped by 1 base and J by 2 bases, with 6 bases between them. CDR1 and CDR2 from the germline V gene are SQVTM and ANQGSEA. The CDR3 loop spans 12 amino acids. The CDR3 DNA reads as TGCAGCGTTGAAGGGCAGGCCTACGAGCAGTACTTC. Translation: CSVEGQAYEQYF.

This clonotype showed up many times. The chain couples TRBV4-1 to TRBJ2-2; D uncertain. The CDR3 totals 14 residues. Looked up from germline, CDR1 is MGHRA and CDR2 is YSYEKL. Deletions cut 0 bases from V and 6 bases from J, with 8 bases between. The CDR3 protein is CASSQDSSPGELFF. For the CDR3, the DNA is TGCGCCAGCAGCCAAGATTCGAGTCCCGGGGAGCTGTTTTTT.

This rearrangement joins TRBV29-1 to TRBJ1-5, with D possibly matching TRBD1 (5 bases). Deletions cut 4 bases from V and 7 bases from J, with 14 bases between. The CDR3 loop spans 13 amino acids. Germline values: CDR1 SQVTM, CDR2 ANQGSEA. Written as DNA, the CDR3 is TGCAGCGTTGTAGGGGACTGGGGCCAGCCCCAGCATTTT. It codes for CSVVGDWGQPQHF.

This clonotype was seen a few times. The V gene is TRBV28, the J gene TRBJ1-3, with D perhaps TRBD1 (5 bases). The CDR3 contains 17 residues. The germline V gene has CDR1 MDHEN and CDR2 SYDVKM. The germline V and J ends were trimmed by 3 bases and 4 bases, with 19 bases remaining between them. DNA of the CDR3: TGTGCCAGCAGTTTCAGGAGGTTAGGGACGAGGGGAAACACCATATATTTT. Protein: CASSFRRLGTRGNTIYF. Combining the CDR3 with reference TRBV28 and TRBJ1-3 gives the whole variable domain DVKVTQSSRYLVKRTGEKVFLECVQDMDHENMFWYRQDPGLGLRLIYFSYDVKMKEKGDIPEGYSVSREKKERFSLILESASTNQTSMYLCASSFRRLGTRGNTIYFGEGSWLTVV.

The chain is built from TRBV6-2 or TRBV6-3 and TRBJ2-3, with a tentative D call TRBD2 (6 bases). The CDR3 loop spans 14 amino acids. The germline V gene has CDR1 MNHEY and CDR2 SVGEGT. V lost 7 bases and J 5 bases, leaving 16 bases between the germline ends. The CDR3 region has the DNA TGTGCCAGCAAACCGGGACTTCGGGGAGATACGCAGTATTTT. Translation gives CASKPGLRGDTQYF.

The chain has TRBV5-1 and TRBJ2-1; 8 bases match TRBD1. The CDR3 extends over 15 amino acids. Per the germline V gene, CDR1 is SGHRS and CDR2 is YFSETQ. V lost 0 bases and J lost 8; bases outside the gene matches: 7. CDR3 amino acids: CASSLAPGGEDEQFF. CDR3 nucleotide sequence: TGCGCCAGCAGCTTGGCCCCAGGGGGCGAGGATGAGCAGTTCTTC.

This clonotype was observed a handful of times. The CDR3, as DNA: TGTGCCAGCAGTTTGTCGCCCGGGAGTGGAGAGACCCAGTACTTC. Its protein product is CASSLSPGSGETQYF. V is TRBV12-3 or TRBV12-4 and J is TRBJ2-5, with a tentative D call TRBD2 (6 bases). Trimming took 3 bases from V and 4 from J, leaving 15 bases between them. The CDR3 has 15 amino acids.

The V gene is TRBV6-5, the J gene TRBJ2-7; D not resolved. With 4 bases removed from V and 6 bases from J, the gap between germline ends came to 13 bases. This CDR3 comprises 13 residues. Germline V gene sequence: CDR1 MNHEY, CDR2 SVGAGI. The CDR3 DNA reads as TGTGCCAGCAGTTTGCTTCAGGCCGGCGAGCAGTACTTC. Its protein is CASSLLQAGEQYF.